A single sample is the source of the 11 T cell receptor beta chains below, sequenced in a study of glioma-infiltrating T cells. The iRepertoire nested amplicon-rescue multiplex PCR amplified TCR alpha and beta CDR3s from RNA. TCRdb re-analysed the multiplex PCR reads in MiXCR, keeping a single row per CDR3 protein. The sample has roughly 350,000 distinct CDR3 sequences, roughly two fifths seen once. Sequencing was performed on glioma tissue, nonneoplastic brain tissue, or PBMCs (not recorded which). Receptors originate from a human donor with low-grade glioma or glioblastoma, undergoing nonglioma brain surgery, or in good health (not recorded which).

A note on this clonotype: This clone may be a read error of a much larger clone one base away. Written as DNA, the CDR3 is TGCGGTGCTAGAGCTTCTAGCGGGGACTCCTACGAGCAGTACTTC. Translated, it gives CGARASSGDSYEQYF. This chain links TRBV20-1 with TRBJ2-7; 9 bases are a match to TRBD2. This CDR3 is 15 amino acids long. CDR1 DFQATT and CDR2 SNEGSKA come from the germline V gene (reference sequence).

The V gene is TRBV10-3, the J gene TRBJ2-2; D is unresolved. CDR3 length equals 14 residues. Trimming shortened V by 10 bases and J by 4 bases, and 16 bases separated the two germline ends. The germline V gene has CDR1 ENHRY and CDR2 SYGVKD. In DNA, the CDR3 is TGTGCCACCCTTCCCAGGTGGCTCACCGGGGAGCTGTTTTTT. It codes for CATLPRWLTGELFF.

With regard to this clonotype: The missing conserved phenylalanine or tryptophan at the end of this CDR3 makes a read error likely. J is TRBJ2-2 and V is TRBV7-2; tentative D call: TRBD1 (5 bases). Trimming took off 4 bases at V and 10 bases at J, with 22 bases between the two ends. The CDR3 consists of 16 residues. Germline assignment: CDR1 SGHTA and CDR2 FQGNSA. The CDR3 loop reads CASSWGSDSLRKELFL. The CDR3, as DNA: TGTGCCAGCAGCTGGGGAAGTGACAGTTTAAGAAAGGAGCTGTTTCTT.

As for this clonotype: Being one base from a much bigger clone, this may be a read error. J is TRBJ1-2 and V is TRBV28; D is uncertain. The germline V gene has CDR1 MDHEN and CDR2 SYDVKM. This CDR3 is 13 amino acids long. The CDR3 DNA reads TGTGCCAGCAGTTTATCGACCGACTATGGCTACAGCTTC. Translated, it gives CASSLSTDYGYSF.

This clonotype was picked up a small number of times. J is TRBJ2-7 and V is TRBV6-2 or TRBV6-3, with 13 bases lining up with TRBD2. CDR1 is MNHEY, CDR2 SVGEGT, per germline. CDR3 length: 19 residues. Trimming took 2 bases from V and 2 from J; bases not matched to a gene: 12. The chain's CDR3 is CASSYARPGLAGPTYEQYF. The CDR3 DNA is TGTGCCAGCAGTTACGCACGTCCGGGACTAGCGGGACCTACCTACGAGCAGTACTTC.

The CDR3 sequence is CASSQRGPSGGADTQYF. The CDR3 bases are TGCGCCAGCAGCCAAAGGGGACCTAGCGGGGGCGCGGATACGCAGTATTTT. The chain employs TRBV4-3 and TRBJ2-3; 10 bases align to TRBD2. CDR3 length: 17 amino acids. Germline V gives CDR1 LGHNA, CDR2 YSLEER. The V segment lost 2 bases and the J segment 6 bases; nucleotides outside the gene matches: 11.

This clonotype has a handful of counts. The rearrangement uses TRBV19 and TRBJ2-1, with D perhaps given as TRBD1 or TRBD2 (7 bases each). V was shortened by 5 bases and J by 3 bases, with 14 bases between the two germline ends. This CDR3 is 15 amino acids long. Germline assignment: CDR1 LNHDA and CDR2 SQIVND (reference sequence). The CDR3 is CASSVDREGYNEQFF. The CDR3 DNA reads TGTGCCAGTAGTGTCGACAGGGAGGGCTACAATGAGCAGTTCTTC.

For this clonotype: This may stem from a read error, because a much larger clone lies one nucleotide away. This rearrangement joins TRBV28 to TRBJ1-1, with no clear D. V was trimmed by 10 bases and J by 1 base, leaving 10 bases between them. CDR1 and CDR2 (germline): MDHEN, SYDVKM. The CDR3 is made up of 12 amino acids. The CDR3 sequence is CATSGWNTEAFF. Written as DNA, the CDR3 is TGTGCCACCTCAGGATGGAACACTGAAGCTTTCTTT.

Worth noting for this clonotype: A read error may produce the germline difference seen at one junction end. The V call is TRBV27, the J call TRBJ2-1; D gene uncertain. The CDR3 contains 13 residues. Germline CDR1 is MNHEY and CDR2 is SMNVEV (reference sequence). CDR3 region: CASSLGRINEQSF. CDR3 sequence (DNA): TGTGCCAGCAGTTTAGGCCGAATCAATGAGCAGTCCTTC.

In its sample, this clonotype was seen many times. The chain has TRBV28 and TRBJ2-5; D is perhaps TRBD2 (5 bases). The CDR3 has 15 amino acids. CDR1 MDHEN and CDR2 SYDVKM come from the germline V gene. Deletions cut 6 bases from V and 1 base from J, with 15 bases between. The CDR3 region has the DNA TGTGCCAGCAGCCCCCGGGCGGGTCCCCAAGAGACCCAGTACTTC. Translation gives CASSPRAGPQETQYF.

With regard to this clonotype: Without the conserved terminal phenylalanine or tryptophan, this CDR3 likely stems from a read error. The chain uses TRBV19 and TRBJ2-7, with 12 bases that match TRBD1. The germline CDR1 and CDR2 sequences are LNHDA and SQIVND (reference sequence). J gave up 2 bases and V 5 bases, and 4 bases lay outside the gene matches. The CDR3 sequence is 15 residues long. The CDR3 bases are TGTGCCAGTAGTCTCCGGGACAGGGGGCCCTACGAGCAGTACTCC. It yields the protein CASSLRDRGPYEQYS.